This T cell receptor (beta chain) was retrieved from a study of vaccination and CD4 T cells after COVID-19. The germline gives CDR1 LNHDA, CDR2 SQIVND (reference sequence). The CDR3 length is 23 residues. Trimming removed 4 bases from V and 1 base from J, with 35 bases in between. A note on this clonotype: What it binds is not known.

An Oncomine TCR Beta short-read assay was used to sequence the DNA from cultured CD4+ T cells. TCRdb called the PCR reads again in MiXCR, with one record for every CDR3 protein. The data show around 15,000 distinct CDR3 sequences, with around 50% seen just once and 18% held by the top ten. Time point meaning: late sampling 161 to 241 days after vaccination in a few convalescent patients. Treatment meaning: approximately nine-day PBMC culture with coronavirus spike peptide pools or control peptides (ViraFEST assay). The rearrangement joins TRBV19 to TRBJ1-5; tentatively, D is TRBD1 (6 bases). The sample here was CD4+ T cells from blood, cultured in vitro, taken about 7 months after SARS-CoV-2 vaccination. The sequence derives from a human donor who had recovered from COVID-19. The CDR3 loop reads CASSKLQGSYRVAVDGSNQPQHF. The CDR3 DNA reads as TGTGCCAGTAGTAAGCTACAGGGTAGCTACAGGGTCGCCGTCGATGGGAGCAATCAGCCCCAGCATTTT.